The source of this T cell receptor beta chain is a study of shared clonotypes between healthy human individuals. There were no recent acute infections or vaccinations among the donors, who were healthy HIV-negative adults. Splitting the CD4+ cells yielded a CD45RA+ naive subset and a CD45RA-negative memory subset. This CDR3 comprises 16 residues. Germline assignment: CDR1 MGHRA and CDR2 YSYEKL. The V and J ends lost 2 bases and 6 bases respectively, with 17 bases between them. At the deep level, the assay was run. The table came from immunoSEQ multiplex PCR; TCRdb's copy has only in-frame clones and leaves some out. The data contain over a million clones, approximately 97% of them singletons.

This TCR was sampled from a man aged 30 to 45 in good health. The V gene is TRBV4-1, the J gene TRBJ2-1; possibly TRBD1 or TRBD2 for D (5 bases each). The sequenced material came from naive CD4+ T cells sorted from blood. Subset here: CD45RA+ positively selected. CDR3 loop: CASSQIFPGRVNEQFF. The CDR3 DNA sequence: TGCGCCAGCAGCCAAATATTCCCAGGGCGGGTCAATGAGCAGTTCTTC.